The sequence of this TCR beta chain was determined in a study of blood T cell repertoires in COVID-19. The table came from immunoSEQ multiplex PCR; TCRdb's copy has only in-frame clones and leaves some out. The sample lists fewer than 100,000 clones; roughly 91% were seen once. The ends were cut back, 3 bases at V and 3 bases at J, with 15 bases in the middle. Germline V gene lookup returns CDR1 MNHNS and CDR2 SASEGT. This CDR3 has 15 residues. This chain connects TRBV6-1 to TRBJ2-7; possible D gene TRBD2, 6 bases. What was sequenced was peripheral blood. This TCR came from a woman aged 50 to 65 in a cohort sampled during active COVID-19. CDR3 nucleotide sequence: TGTGCCAGCAGTGACGGGCTAGCGCTGAACTACGAGCAGTACTTC. It encodes CASSDGLALNYEQYF.